Listed below are T cell receptor beta chains from one sample, sequenced in a study of blood T cell repertoires in COVID-19. Assay used: immunoSEQ multiplex PCR; TCRdb lists only in-frame clones, some missing. The table lists approximately 120,000 clones, roughly 87% of them singletons. Sequenced: peripheral blood. The receptors come from a man aged 80 or over with active or convalescent COVID-19. CDR3s include the opening cysteine and the closing phenylalanine or tryptophan. D genes are given only for firm matches. Expanded clones get a size class; other rows say once, few or many, or leave the size out.

clone_size j_call d_call v_call cdr3_aa cdr3_nt
NA TRBJ2-3 NA TRBV2 CASAPTDTQYF TGTGCCAGCGCGCCCACAGATACGCAGTATTTT
NA TRBJ1-2 NA TRBV15 CATSRDLAGYGYTF TGTGCCACCAGCAGAGATCTGGCAGGCTATGGCTACACCTTC
NA TRBJ2-7 NA TRBV5-1 CASSLAGGNTYEQYF TGCGCCAGCAGCTTGGCGGGCGGGAACACCTACGAGCAGTACTTC
NA TRBJ2-1 NA TRBV7-2 CASSVGLPPNEQFF TGTGCCAGCAGCGTTGGACTCCCCCCTAATGAGCAGTTCTTC
NA TRBJ2-1 NA TRBV12-3/TRBV12-4 CASSPRGYNEQFF TGTGCCAGCAGTCCGCGAGGGTACAATGAGCAGTTCTTC
once TRBJ2-1 NA TRBV3-1/TRBV3-2 CASSQGRSNNEQFF TGTGCCAGCAGCCAAGGCAGATCAAACAATGAGCAGTTCTTC
NA TRBJ2-3 NA TRBV14 CASSQEISLDPDTQYF TGTGCCAGCAGCCAAGAAATCTCCCTAGACCCAGATACGCAGTATTTT
NA TRBJ1-3 TRBD1 TRBV4-1 CASSLRTGPSGNTIYF TGCGCCAGCAGCCTACGGACAGGCCCCTCTGGAAACACCATATATTTT
NA TRBJ1-5 NA TRBV20-1 CSASGGPSPQHF TGCAGTGCTAGTGGGGGGCCGTCGCCCCAGCATTTT
NA TRBJ2-1 TRBD2 TRBV7-2 CASSLAGVAGVGEQFF TGTGCCAGCAGCTTAGCGGGGGTAGCGGGAGTGGGTGAGCAGTTCTTC
NA TRBJ2-7 NA TRBV19 CASSTPGKVRDEQYF TGTGCCAGTAGTACCCCGGGGAAGGTCCGGGACGAGCAGTACTTC
NA TRBJ2-2 TRBD2 TRBV27 CASRRGTSGNTGELFF TGTGCCAGTAGGAGGGGGACTAGCGGGAACACCGGGGAGCTGTTTTTT
NA TRBJ2-3 TRBD2 TRBV3-1/TRBV3-2 CASAGRSGRAGLQYF TGTGCCTCTGCAGGGCGTAGCGGGAGGGCCGGCCTGCAGTATTTT
once TRBJ2-7 TRBD2 TRBV11-3 CASSGVVSGRAEQYF TGTGCCAGCAGCGGAGTGGTTAGCGGGAGGGCCGAGCAGTACTTC
NA TRBJ1-1 NA TRBV19 CASSRGGVEAFF TGTGCCAGTAGTCGGGGGGGCGTTGAAGCTTTCTTT
NA TRBJ1-6 NA TRBV6-5 CASRWDIYNSPLHF TGTGCCAGCAGATGGGACATCTATAATTCACCCCTCCACTTT
NA TRBJ1-4 TRBD1 TRBV9 CASSVGGTGNEKLFF TGTGCCAGCAGCGTAGGCGGGACAGGGAATGAAAAACTGTTTTTT
NA TRBJ2-2 TRBD1 TRBV28 CASSNPDRYTNTGELFF TGTGCCAGCAGTAATCCGGACAGGTACACGAACACCGGGGAGCTGTTTTTT
few TRBJ1-6 NA TRBV5-1 CASSLAFFGTRGSALHF TGCGCCAGCAGCTTGGCCTTTTTTGGGACAAGGGGGTCGGCCCTCCACTTT
NA TRBJ1-6 TRBD1 TRBV7-9 CASSASPGGPLHF TGTGCCAGCAGCGCCAGCCCAGGGGGGCCCCTCCACTTT
NA TRBJ1-4 TRBD1 TRBV28 CASSLLGQGGEKLFF TGTGCCAGCAGTTTGTTAGGGCAGGGGGGTGAAAAACTGTTTTTT
once TRBJ2-3 NA TRBV5-4 CASRLSSTDTQYF TGTGCCAGCAGGTTGTCTAGCACAGATACGCAGTATTTT
NA TRBJ2-1 NA TRBV7-2 CASSLGAGPYNEQFF TGTGCCAGCAGCTTAGGGGCAGGGCCCTACAATGAGCAGTTCTTC
NA TRBJ1-1 NA TRBV15 CATSRDRDTEAFF TGTGCCACCAGCAGAGACCGAGACACTGAAGCTTTCTTT